Reported below is one T cell receptor beta chain. Its antigen is undetermined. The sample originates from a study of shared clonotypes between healthy human individuals. Study-wide results and limits: Since donors were few, the genetic and exposure-history diversity represented was limited.

At the deep level, the assay was run. This table comes from immunoSEQ multiplex PCR, and its TCRdb copy is limited to in-frame clones, with some not included. The sample carries more than 1.2 million clones, approximately 98.5% recorded once. CDR1 SGHRS and CDR2 YFSETQ come from the germline V gene. CDR3 size: 18 residues. The V gene lost 0 bases and the J gene lost 4 bases, with 22 bases spanning the gap. The sample taken for sequencing was naive CD4+ T cells sorted from blood. The subset: CD45RA+ positively selected. The V and J genes are TRBV5-1 and TRBJ1-1; tentatively, D is TRBD1 (6 bases). This TCR was sampled from a man aged 25-45 years in good health. The CDR3: CASSLVSASQGLFTEAFF. The CDR3 DNA is TGCGCCAGCAGCTTGGTGTCAGCTTCACAGGGCTTGTTCACTGAAGCTTTCTTT. Using reference TRBV5-1 and TRBJ1-1 for the parts outside the CDR3, the full variable domain is KAGVTQTPRYLIKTRGQQVTLSCSPISGHRSVSWYQQTPGQGLQFLFEYFSETQRNKGNFPGRFSGRQFSNSRSEMNVSTLELGDSALYLCASSLVSASQGLFTEAFFGQGTRLTVV.